Shown below are 16 T cell receptor beta chains from a single sample sequenced in a study of T cell changes during pregnancy in multiple sclerosis (dated by TCRdb to between 2018 and 2021). The library was built by means of the immunoSEQ multiplex PCR assay. Held by TCRdb, this immuneACCESS table contains in-frame sequences only and omits some clones. Under half of the omission traces to an unresolved V gene where checked; the cause of the rest is unknown. Across this sample there are about 41,000 clones, with 85% to 95% seen only once. The ten largest clonotypes hold 6.5% to 7.5% of the sample. The starting material was CD8+ T cells from peripheral blood mononuclear cells, obtained in the third trimester of pregnancy. Receptor source: a female donor with multiple sclerosis, enrolled in a pregnancy study.

V gene TRBV5-1 combines with J gene TRBJ2-3; no clear D. The germline V gene encodes CDR1 SGHRS and CDR2 YFSETQ. The CDR3 sequence is 13 residues long. Trimming removed 2 bases at V and 2 bases at J, with 6 bases between. The CDR3 sequence is CASSFTHTDTQYF. CDR3 DNA: TGCGCCAGCAGCTTCACTCACACAGATACGCAGTATTTT. Full variable domain (outside the CDR3, taken from reference TRBV5-1 and TRBJ2-3): KAGVTQTPRYLIKTRGQQVTLSCSPISGHRSVSWYQQTPGQGLQFLFEYFSETQRNKGNFPGRFSGRQFSNSRSEMNVSTLELGDSALYLCASSFTHTDTQYFGPGTRLTVL.

The chain couples TRBV28 to TRBJ2-1; D might be TRBD1 (5 bases). V was clipped by 5 bases and J by 8 bases, with 13 bases between them. The CDR3 sequence is 13 residues long. Germline assignment: CDR1 MDHEN and CDR2 SYDVKM. CDR3 nucleotides: TGTGCCAGCAGTCCATCAGGGTTCGATGAGCAGTTCTTC. The encoded protein is CASSPSGFDEQFF.

This chain links TRBV5-6 with TRBJ1-5, with 11 bases lining up with TRBD1. J was trimmed by 5 bases and V by 4 bases; bases with no gene match: 2. CDR1 is SGHDT and CDR2 is YYEEEE in the germline V gene. The CDR3 consists of 14 residues. In DNA, the CDR3 is TGTGCCAGCAGCCCGGGACAGGGGGATCAGCCCCAGCATTTT. It is translated as CASSPGQGDQPQHF.

The chain joins TRBV11-2 to TRBJ2-1, with 9 positions matching TRBD1. CDR3 length equals 15 residues. V shed 1 base, J shed 8 bases, and the junction held 6 bases outside the gene matches. CDR1 is SGHAT and CDR2 is FQNNGV in the germline V gene. In DNA, the CDR3 is TGTGCCAGCAGCTTAGCGTACAGGGGGCTCGATGAGCAGTTCTTC. Protein sequence: CASSLAYRGLDEQFF.

The rearrangement links TRBV5-6 to TRBJ2-2; the match to TRBD1 covers 8 bases. This CDR3 has 16 residues. After removal of 0 bases from V and 4 bases from J, the junction contained 5 bases not matched to a gene. Germline values: CDR1 SGHDT, CDR2 YYEEEE. CDR3 protein: CASSLVQGAGTGELFF. The CDR3 nucleotides read TGTGCCAGCAGCTTGGTTCAGGGGGCAGGCACCGGGGAGCTGTTTTTT.

The CDR3 reads CASSPEVSGEYNEQFF. The CDR3 DNA follows: TGTGCCAGTAGTCCAGAAGTCAGCGGGGAGTACAATGAGCAGTTCTTC. The chain combines TRBV19 with TRBJ2-1; 7 bases agree with TRBD2. This CDR3 has 16 amino acids. Per germline, CDR1 LNHDA and CDR2 SQIVND (reference sequence). V was clipped by 5 bases and J by 4 bases; unmatched bases: 11.

This clone was observed once. This chain connects TRBV14 to TRBJ1-1; D gene unclear. The CDR3 extends over 15 amino acids. Germline lookup yields CDR1 SGHDN and CDR2 FVKESK. Trimming left V 0 bases short and J 0 bases short, with 8 bases between. The CDR3 coding sequence is TGTGCCAGCAGCCAAGACAGATTTATGAACACTGAAGCTTTCTTT. As protein: CASSQDRFMNTEAFF.

This chain joins TRBV19 and TRBJ2-3, with 8 bases identical to TRBD2. The CDR3 totals 17 residues. Germline V lookup: CDR1 LNHDA, CDR2 SQIVND (reference sequence). Trimming removed 4 bases from V and 1 base from J; junction bases left unmatched: 10. This CDR3 reads CASSTEGLGPRTDTQYF. Here the CDR3 DNA reads TGTGCCAGTAGTACTGAGGGACTAGGGCCTCGCACAGATACGCAGTATTTT.

The gene calls are TRBV19 and TRBJ1-5; possibly TRBD1 for D (5 bases). V was pared by 3 bases and J by 0 bases, with 9 bases between. CDR3 length: 15 amino acids. Germline values: CDR1 LNHDA, CDR2 SQIVND (reference sequence). The CDR3 coding sequence is TGTGCCAGTAGTATGGTACAGGATAGCAATCAGCCCCAGCATTTT. It codes for CASSMVQDSNQPQHF.

This rearrangement joins TRBV27 to TRBJ1-1; D is uncertain. V shed 2 bases and J shed 1 base, with 20 bases lying between them. The CDR3 length is 18 residues. CDR1 and CDR2 from the germline V gene are MNHEY and SMNVEV (reference sequence). DNA for the CDR3: TGTGCCAGCAGTTTAACGGCGACGGGGTATTTCGGGAACACTGAAGCTTTCTTT. Its protein product is CASSLTATGYFGNTEAFF.

The genes are TRBV28 and TRBJ1-1; 7 bases are shared with TRBD1. In germline, CDR1 is MDHEN, CDR2 SYDVKM. V was pared by 5 bases and J by 7 bases, with 7 bases of the junction left unmatched. The CDR3 totals 13 residues. CDR3 region: CASSPQGFSEAFF. Written as DNA, the CDR3 is TGTGCCAGCAGTCCACAGGGGTTCAGTGAAGCTTTCTTT.

The rearrangement uses TRBV5-6 and TRBJ2-7; TRBD1 might be the D (6 bases). The CDR3 extends over 12 amino acids. Germline CDR1 is SGHDT and CDR2 is YYEEEE. Trimming removed 10 bases from V and 0 bases from J, with 11 bases in between. CDR3 nucleotides: TGTGCCTCCCAGGGGACCTCCTACGAGCAGTACTTC. It specifies CASQGTSYEQYF.

The chain carries TRBV6-5 and TRBJ2-7; 14 nucleotides match TRBD2. This CDR3 spans 15 amino acids. Germline CDR1 MNHEY, CDR2 SVGAGI. Germline trimming cut 10 bases from V and 7 bases from J; bases unmatched to any gene: 12. CDR3 sequence (DNA): TGTGCCACTCTCGGGACTAGCGGGGGCAGATGGGAGCAGTACTTC. Protein: CATLGTSGGRWEQYF.

The V call is TRBV7-9, the J call TRBJ2-5; D is unresolved. This CDR3 spans 12 amino acids. V dropped 5 bases and J dropped 3 bases, with 7 bases sitting between them. Germline CDR1 SEHNR, CDR2 FQNEAQ (reference sequence). For the CDR3, the DNA is TGTGCCAGCAGCCCCTTTGAAGAGACCCAGTACTTC. Translating it yields CASSPFEETQYF.

V gene TRBV12-5 combines with J gene TRBJ1-1, with a weak D call TRBD1 (5 bases). Germline CDR1 is LGHNT and CDR2 is FRNRAP. V gave up 1 base and J gave up 5 bases, with 5 bases separating them. The CDR3 runs 12 residues. The CDR3 region is CASGLGQTEAFF. As DNA, the CDR3 is TGTGCTAGTGGTTTGGGACAGACTGAAGCTTTCTTT. Together with reference TRBV12-5 and TRBJ1-1, the CDR3 gives the full variable domain: DARVTQTPRHKVTEMGQEVTMRCQPILGHNTVFWYRQTMMQGLELLAYFRNRAPLDDSGMPKDRFSAEMPDATLATLKIQPSEPRDSAVYFCASGLGQTEAFFGQGTRLTVV.

The V and J genes are TRBV6-1 and TRBJ1-1; possible D gene TRBD1, 6 bases. The CDR3 is 13 residues long. V gave up 6 bases and J gave up 7 bases, with 15 bases separating them. CDR1 is MNHNS and CDR2 is SASEGT in the germline V gene. The CDR3 region is CASRSTGRGEAFF. The CDR3 DNA follows: TGTGCCAGCAGGTCTACAGGGAGGGGTGAAGCTTTCTTT.